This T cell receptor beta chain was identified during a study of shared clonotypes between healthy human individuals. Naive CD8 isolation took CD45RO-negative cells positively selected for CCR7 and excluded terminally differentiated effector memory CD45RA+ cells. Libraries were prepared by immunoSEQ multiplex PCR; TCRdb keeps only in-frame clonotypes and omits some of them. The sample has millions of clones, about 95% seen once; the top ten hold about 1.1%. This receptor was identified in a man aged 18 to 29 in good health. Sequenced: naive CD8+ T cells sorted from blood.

The CDR3 reads CASRLRGYSNQPQHF. CDR3 bases: TGTGCCAGCAGACTCAGGGGGTATAGCAATCAGCCCCAGCATTTT. The gene calls are TRBV28 and TRBJ1-5, with 7 bases identical to TRBD1. Trimming took 6 bases from V and 0 from J; bases not matched to a gene: 5. This CDR3 contains 15 residues. Germline lookup yields CDR1 MDHEN and CDR2 SYDVKM. Full variable domain (rest looked up from reference TRBV28 and TRBJ1-5): DVKVTQSSRYLVKRTGEKVFLECVQDMDHENMFWYRQDPGLGLRLIYFSYDVKMKEKGDIPEGYSVSREKKERFSLILESASTNQTSMYLCASRLRGYSNQPQHFGDGTRLSIL.